This T cell receptor beta chain comes out of a study of CXCR3-negative and CXCR3-positive naive CD8 T cells (dated 2019 in TCRdb). Describing the broader study: About 135 million TRB reads were obtained in total, roughly 1.5 +/- 0.3 million reads per library. The diversity and physicochemical repertoire analyses included under 12 donors pooled from two independent experiments. For the TRBV-TRBJ cluster analysis, the naive subsets came from 5 donors, while the memory cells came from 3 donors.

Points the paper makes about the study in general: Comparably high repertoire diversity was found in both naive subsets, whereas much lower repertoire diversity was found in memory CD8+ T cells. Naive CXCR3-negative and CXCR3-positive cells from the same donor showed similar TRBV-TRBJ usage, whereas memory cells showed distinct patterns. Because CXCR3 expression was partially decreased after cryopreservation, freshly isolated PBMCs were used for most assays. Because surface CD5, which has been linked to self-reactivity in mice, was comparable between naive subsets, TCR interaction strength was also inferred from TRB CDR3 physicochemical properties.

Each CD8+ T cell subset was flow-sorted in triplicate, and approximately 280,000 cells per subset were placed directly into RLT lysis buffer. Peripheral blood mononuclear cells were isolated from buffy coats using standard density gradient centrifugation. Total RNA was extracted from sorted cells using an RNeasy Mini Kit. This sample was sequenced with a NextSeq 550. The Human TCR Profiling Kit (MiLaboratory) was used to make UMI-labeled 5' RACE TRB cDNA libraries. cDNA synthesis used the entire amount of extracted RNA, and PCR amplification then used the entire amount of cDNA produced. Libraries were prepared in parallel with an identical number of PCR cycles. From the authors' description of their analysis: With a requirement of at least two reads per UMI, MIGEC and MiXCR extracted about 57,000 +/- 9,900 unique UMI-labeled TRB cDNA molecules per library. On average, roughly 40,000 +/- 10,000 functional in-frame TRB CDR3 nucleotide clonotypes lacking stop codons were found per library. After each sample was downsampled to 5000 UMI-labeled TRB molecules, VDJtools was used to calculate diversity metrics such as normalized Shannon-Wiener and Chao1. For the central five CDR3 residues, VDJtools calculated physicochemical properties weighted by clonotype size, namely interaction energy, strength, volume and Kidera factor 4. One entry per CDR3 protein sequence results from the TCRdb reprocessing of the reads, with DNA left out. These V and J calls rely on TCRdb rather than the paper's analysis. The sample's table covers 40,000 to 45,000 distinct CDR3 sequences. The biggest ten clones account for approximately 14% of the sample.

The CDR3 has 14 amino acids, counting the end cysteine and phenylalanine. DNA for this receptor is not on file. In the germline V gene (reference sequence), CDR1 corresponds to SEHNR and CDR2 to FQNEAQ. About this clonotype: This receptor's antigen is unknown.

The sample was memory CD8+ T cells from blood. Per the publication, the cell subset or site label means: conventional CD8+ memory T cells (TMEM), sorted as controls. The TCR comes from a human donor in good health. Some clones in this sample may be carry-over from other donors' samples. The rearrangement combines TRBV7-9 with TRBJ2-5; TCRdb lists TRBD2, though no DNA is available to test this call. The CDR3 has the sequence CASSSDPAGETQYF.